This TCR beta chain was recovered during a study of T cells expressing NK-cell markers. Study background: Sequencing covered eight donors, seven HCMV-seropositive and one seronegative. Study-wide results and caveats: Whether expanded NKG2C+ T cell clones recognized HCMV stayed uncertain.

TCRdb reprocessed the 5' RACE reads and reports one entry per CDR3 protein, with no DNA. This sample carries over 150,000 distinct CDR3 sequences, with 20% to 25% going to the ten biggest clones. The CDR3 consists of 15 residues. Germline V CDR1 and CDR2: SGDLS, YYNGEE. To note about this clonotype: The antigen remains undetermined.

The TCR comes from a man aged 18-75 years in good health. The chain recombines TRBV9 with TRBJ1-3; checking the TCRdb D call of TRBD1 is not possible without DNA. Sequenced sample: blood T cells: a sorted CD56 or NKG2C T cell subset, CD4+ or CD8+ T cells, or bulk PBMC T cells (not recorded which). The chain's CDR3 is CASSAGQGAGNTIYF.